The present T cell receptor beta chain was sequenced within a study of cytomegalovirus exposure and HLA in healthy donors. Use of 60 Vbeta and 13 Jbeta primers characterized the PCR. Clones were read by immunoSEQ multiplex PCR, and TCRdb kept only the in-frame ones, dropping some. Here the sample spans about 120,000 clones, approximately 72% being singletons. Trimming pared 1 base from V and 3 bases from J, leaving 9 bases between. This CDR3 spans 14 amino acids. Germline V gives CDR1 SGHAT, CDR2 FQNNGV. All the people who gave samples were healthy bone marrow donors. The sample taken for sequencing was PBMCs. This TCR was recovered from a man in his late teens or twenties in good health and CMV-seronegative. This chain joins TRBV11-2 and TRBJ1-1; D not resolved. In DNA, the CDR3 is TGTGCCAGCAGCTTAGTTCAGAGGGACACTGAAGCTTTCTTT. It specifies CASSLVQRDTEAFF.